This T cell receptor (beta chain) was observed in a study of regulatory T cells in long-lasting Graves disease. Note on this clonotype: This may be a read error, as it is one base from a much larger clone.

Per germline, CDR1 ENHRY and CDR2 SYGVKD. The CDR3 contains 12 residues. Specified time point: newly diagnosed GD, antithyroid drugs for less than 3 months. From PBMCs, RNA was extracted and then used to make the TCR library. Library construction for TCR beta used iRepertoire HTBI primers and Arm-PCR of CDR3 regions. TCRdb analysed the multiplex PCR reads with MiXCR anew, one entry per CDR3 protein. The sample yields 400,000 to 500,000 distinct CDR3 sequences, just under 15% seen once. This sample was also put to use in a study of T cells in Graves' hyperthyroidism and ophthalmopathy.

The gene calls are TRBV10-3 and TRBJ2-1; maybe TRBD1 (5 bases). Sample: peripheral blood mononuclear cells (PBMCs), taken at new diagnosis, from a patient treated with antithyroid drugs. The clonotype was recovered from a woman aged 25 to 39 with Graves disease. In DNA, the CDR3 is TGTGTCATCAGTTCGGACCCAAGGGGACAGTTCTTC. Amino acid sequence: CVISSDPRGQFF.